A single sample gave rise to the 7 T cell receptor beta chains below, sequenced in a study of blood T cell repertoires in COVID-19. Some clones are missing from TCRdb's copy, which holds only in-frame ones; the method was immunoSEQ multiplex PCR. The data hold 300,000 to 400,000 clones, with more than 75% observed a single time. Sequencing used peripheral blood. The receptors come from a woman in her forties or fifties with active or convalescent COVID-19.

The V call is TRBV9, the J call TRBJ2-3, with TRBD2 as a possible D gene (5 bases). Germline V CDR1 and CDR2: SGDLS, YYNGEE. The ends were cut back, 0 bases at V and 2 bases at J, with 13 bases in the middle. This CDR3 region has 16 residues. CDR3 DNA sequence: TGTGCCAGCAGCGTAGGGACTTCTCGACTCACAGATACGCAGTATTTT. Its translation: CASSVGTSRLTDTQYF.

The CDR3 DNA reads as TGCGCCAGCAGCTTGGGCTCGACTAGCGGGGTCGGTGATACGCAGTATTTT. Residues: CASSLGSTSGVGDTQYF. This chain links TRBV5-1 with TRBJ2-3, with 11 positions matching TRBD2. J lost 6 bases, V lost 0 bases, and 9 bases had no gene match. The CDR3 loop spans 17 amino acids. In germline, CDR1 is SGHRS, CDR2 YFSETQ.

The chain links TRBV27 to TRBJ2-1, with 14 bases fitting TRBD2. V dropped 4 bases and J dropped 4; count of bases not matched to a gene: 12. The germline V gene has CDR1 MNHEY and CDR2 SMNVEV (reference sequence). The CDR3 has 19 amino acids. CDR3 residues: CASSYGTSGSYRRYNEQFF. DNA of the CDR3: TGTGCCAGCAGTTACGGGACTAGCGGGAGCTACCGGAGATACAATGAGCAGTTCTTC.

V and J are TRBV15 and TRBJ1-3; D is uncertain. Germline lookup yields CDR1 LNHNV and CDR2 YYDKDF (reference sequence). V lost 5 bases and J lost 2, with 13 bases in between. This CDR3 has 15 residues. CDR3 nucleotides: TGTGCCACCAGCCCAGGAATTACAGCTGGAAACACCATATATTTT. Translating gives CATSPGITAGNTIYF.

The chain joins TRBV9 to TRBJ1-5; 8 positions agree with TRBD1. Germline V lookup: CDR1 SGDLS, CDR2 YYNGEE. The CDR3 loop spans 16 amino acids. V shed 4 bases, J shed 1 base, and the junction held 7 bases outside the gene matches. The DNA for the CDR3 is TGTGCCAGCAGCCCTGGGACAGGAGGAAGCAATCAGCCCCAGCATTTT. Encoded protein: CASSPGTGGSNQPQHF.

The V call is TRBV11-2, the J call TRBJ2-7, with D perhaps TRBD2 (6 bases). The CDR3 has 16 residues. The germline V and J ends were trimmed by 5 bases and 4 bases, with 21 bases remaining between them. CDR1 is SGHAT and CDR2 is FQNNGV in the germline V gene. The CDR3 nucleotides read TGTGCCAGCAGCCGCATAAAAGGGAGGTCTCCTTACGAGCAGTACTTC. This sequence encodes CASSRIKGRSPYEQYF.

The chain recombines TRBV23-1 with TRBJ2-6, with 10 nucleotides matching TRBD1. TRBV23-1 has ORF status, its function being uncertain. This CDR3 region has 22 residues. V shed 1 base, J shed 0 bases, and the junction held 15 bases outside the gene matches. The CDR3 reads CASSQFDRGQAEPNSGANVLTF. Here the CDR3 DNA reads TGCGCCAGCAGTCAATTTGACAGGGGGCAGGCCGAACCGAACTCTGGGGCCAACGTCCTGACTTTC.